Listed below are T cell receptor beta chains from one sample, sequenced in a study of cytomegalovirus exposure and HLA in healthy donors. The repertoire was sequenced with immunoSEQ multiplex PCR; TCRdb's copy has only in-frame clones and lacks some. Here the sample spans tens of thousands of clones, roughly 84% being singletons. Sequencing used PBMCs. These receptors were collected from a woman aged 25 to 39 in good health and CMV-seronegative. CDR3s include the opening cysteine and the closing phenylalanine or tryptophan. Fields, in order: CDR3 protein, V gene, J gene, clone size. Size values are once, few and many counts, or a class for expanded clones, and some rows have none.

CAWSPRRQGANNSPLHF	TRBV30	TRBJ1-6	.
CASSLGGHTEAFF	TRBV11-3	TRBJ1-1	.
CASTNRGRTLNTEAFF	TRBV19	TRBJ1-1	.
CSGTGTGKDGYTF	TRBV29-1	TRBJ1-2	.
CASSSRTVQETQYF	TRBV7-2	TRBJ2-5	.
CASSNYYTEAFF	TRBV19	TRBJ1-1	.
CASSLIGGDTQYF	TRBV5-4	TRBJ2-3	.
CASSKPGQGSYGYTF	TRBV6-5	TRBJ1-2	.
CASSSTLEQYF	TRBV7-9	TRBJ2-7	.
CAWSVEDSRLGGELFF	TRBV30	TRBJ2-2	.
CASSQEGGGSGANVLTF	TRBV4-1	TRBJ2-6	.
CASSFGTGGKDTEAFF	TRBV7-2	TRBJ1-1	.
CASSLDRGYEQYF	TRBV7-7	TRBJ2-7	.
CASSSNPAGEIALKQYF	TRBV28	TRBJ2-7	few
CASSQDSITHDTQYF	TRBV4-3	TRBJ2-3	.
CASRPIVTENSPLHF	TRBV7-2	TRBJ1-6	few
CASGGQGLGTEAFF	TRBV7-9	TRBJ1-1	.
CASSQDSGTIYGYTF	TRBV4-3	TRBJ1-2	.
CASSPDGSTSYEQYF	TRBV18	.	.
CASSQARGPGANVLTF	TRBV4-3	TRBJ2-6	.
CSCSGTSSTDTQYF	TRBV11-3	TRBJ2-3	.
CSARTYRAGANVLTF	TRBV29-1	TRBJ2-6	.
CASSVEHTGAGTDTQYF	TRBV9	TRBJ2-3	.
CASGQQVLNEKLFF	TRBV2	TRBJ1-4	.
CASSPGQTYEQYF	TRBV18	TRBJ2-7	.
CASSLAGLRNTIYF	TRBV7-9	TRBJ1-3	.
CASSFLREMNTEAFF	TRBV6-5	TRBJ1-1	.
CASSPYYSYSNQPQHF	TRBV7-8	TRBJ1-5	.
CASSQAAGTNSYGYTF	TRBV4-1	TRBJ1-2	few
CSSSPSASSPDTQYF	TRBV7-9	TRBJ2-3	.
CASTTGSGQPQHF	TRBV19	TRBJ1-5	.
CASSLDQGTNTGELFF	TRBV7-9	TRBJ2-2	.
CSVAANYGYTF	TRBV29-1	TRBJ1-2	.
CASSLQVMNTEAFF	TRBV7-9	TRBJ1-1	.
CASSYGNSPLHF	TRBV6-5	TRBJ1-6	few
CASSKEVRTSESDTQYF	TRBV21-1	TRBJ2-3	.
CASSLGLAPGELFF	TRBV5-5	TRBJ2-2	.
CASSRLISGANVLTF	TRBV6-5	TRBJ2-6	.
CASSTLAGGRTGELFF	TRBV19	TRBJ2-2	.
CASSITSNTEAFF	TRBV6-5	TRBJ1-1	.
CASSQDVGQMNTEAFF	TRBV4-2	TRBJ1-1	.
CASSPGTGGRTGELFF	TRBV18	TRBJ2-2	.
CATSKGGEGTDTQYF	TRBV15	TRBJ2-3	few
CASSLEGGFNQPQHF	TRBV5-1	TRBJ1-5	.
CASSAPRDTQYF	TRBV2	TRBJ2-3	.
CASNSGQGVETQYF	TRBV7-2	TRBJ2-5	.
CASSQDPGTGKGPAF	TRBV5-1	TRBJ1-4	.
CASSPQPSRGGGDTQYF	TRBV18	TRBJ2-3	.